Each of the 6 T cell receptor beta chains below was sequenced from the same sample in a study of T cell changes during pregnancy in multiple sclerosis. TCRdb's table, derived via immunoSEQ multiplex PCR, lists solely in-frame clones and lacks some. The profile covers about 46,000 clones, with around 90% appearing a single time and about 8.8% taken by the ten largest. The starting material was CD8+ T cells from peripheral blood mononuclear cells, obtained after pregnancy. The receptor source for this set is a female donor with multiple sclerosis, enrolled in a pregnancy study.

The chain carries TRBV5-6 and TRBJ1-2; perhaps TRBD1 as D (6 bases). Trimming removed 1 base at V and 3 bases at J, with 13 bases between. The CDR3 contains 15 residues. Germline-derived CDR1 and CDR2 are SGHDT and YYEEEE. CDR3 loop: CASSLQAGVDYGYTF. DNA for the CDR3: TGTGCCAGCAGCTTGCAGGCAGGGGTGGACTATGGCTACACCTTC.

The gene calls are TRBV13 and TRBJ2-1; TRBD1 is a possible D gene (6 bases). The CDR3 totals 12 residues. Germline lookup yields CDR1 PRHDT and CDR2 FYEKMQ (reference sequence). Trimming left V 4 bases short and J 13 bases short, with 14 bases between. For the CDR3, the DNA is TGTGCCAGCAGCTCGAGGGTACAGGGCCAGTTCTTC. Residues: CASSSRVQGQFF.

The chain combines TRBV7-6 with TRBJ2-7, with D possibly TRBD2 on 5 matching bases. Trimming pared 5 bases from V and 0 bases from J, leaving 11 bases between. CDR3 size: 14 residues. Germline CDR1 and CDR2: SGHVS and FNYEAQ. The CDR3 protein is CASSPPSFSYEQYF. DNA of the CDR3: TGTGCCAGCAGCCCCCCTAGCTTCTCCTACGAGCAGTACTTC.

J is TRBJ1-2 and V is TRBV7-9; unclear D gene. Germline values: CDR1 SEHNR, CDR2 FQNEAQ (reference sequence). This CDR3 spans 14 amino acids. Trimming took off 1 base at V and 7 bases at J, with 13 bases between the two ends. For the CDR3, the DNA is TGTGCCAGCAGCTTAGTATCCCTGGAGGGTGGCTACACCTTC. Its translation is CASSLVSLEGGYTF.

The genes are TRBV5-6 and TRBJ2-5; D gene ambiguous. The tail of the sequence fits TRBJ2-7 better, so the J call may be wrong. Germline V gene sequence: CDR1 SGHDT, CDR2 YYEEEE. CDR3 length equals 12 residues. Here the CDR3 reads CASNKISYEQYF. The CDR3 nucleotides read TGTGCCAGCAATAAGATCTCCTACGAGCAGTACTTC.

This clone occurred once. This chain uses TRBV7-6 with TRBJ1-4; D unresolved. Germline V lookup: CDR1 SGHVS, CDR2 FNYEAQ. The CDR3 has 14 amino acids. V lost 1 base and J lost 4, with 7 bases in between. The CDR3 loop reads CASSLGPDNEKLFF. CDR3 DNA sequence: TGTGCCAGCAGCTTAGGGCCCGATAATGAAAAACTGTTTTTT. Together with reference TRBV7-6 and TRBJ1-4, the CDR3 gives the full variable domain: GAGVSQSPRYKVTKRGQDVALRCDPISGHVSLYWYRQALGQGPEFLTYFNYEAQQDKSGLPNDRFSAERPEGSISTLTIQRTEQRDSAMYRCASSLGPDNEKLFFGSGTQLSVL.